Listed below are T cell receptor beta chains from one sample, sequenced in a study of vaccination and CD4 T cells after COVID-19. One entry per CDR3 protein, called by TCRdb with MiXCR from the PCR reads. This sample has 7,100 or so distinct CDR3 sequences, with around 62% found just once. These receptors are not linked to any known antigen. Sequenced material: CD4+ T cells from blood, cultured in vitro. These receptors were obtained from a human donor who had recovered from COVID-19. Both conserved end residues are part of each CDR3. A D gene is named only where the DNA matches it firmly. Clone sizes are given selectively: once, few, many, or a class where the clone is expanded.

>TRBD2|TRBV6-2/TRBV6-3|medium-sized|TRBJ2-7
CASRTSGGYEQYF
TGTGCCAGCAGGACTAGCGGGGGATACGAGCAGTACTTC
>TRBD1|TRBV7-8|.|TRBJ1-2
CASSTRTGVGYTF
TGTGCCAGCAGCACGCGGACAGGGGTTGGCTACACCTTC
>.|TRBV20-1|.|TRBJ2-7
CSARDLEPYEQYF
TGCAGTGCTAGAGATCTGGAGCCCTACGAGCAGTACTTC
>.|TRBV28|once|TRBJ1-5
CASSQGQVMHQPQHF
TGTGCCAGCAGCCAGGGGCAGGTGATGCATCAGCCCCAGCATTTT
>TRBD2|TRBV5-6|.|TRBJ2-5
CASSKAGGSETQYF
TGTGCCAGCAGCAAAGCGGGGGGGAGTGAGACCCAGTACTTC
>.|TRBV6-5|.|TRBJ2-2
CASSYSLPNTGELFF
TGTGCCAGCAGTTACTCTTTGCCGAACACCGGGGAGCTGTTTTTT
>TRBD2|TRBV7-9|.|TRBJ2-1
CASSQRRLAGGDEQFF
TGTGCCAGCAGCCAGAGGAGACTAGCGGGAGGGGATGAGCAGTTCTTC
>.|TRBV19|.|TRBJ1-5
CASTPHGSYSNQPQHF
TGTGCCAGTACCCCGCATGGGTCATATAGCAATCAGCCCCAGCATTTT
>TRBD1|TRBV7-9|once|TRBJ1-4
CASSPQGGTNEKLFF
TGTGCCAGCAGCCCCCAGGGGGGCACTAATGAAAAACTGTTTTTT
>.|TRBV7-9|.|TRBJ1-1
CASSFGVGYTEAFF
TGTGCCAGCAGCTTTGGGGTCGGCTACACTGAAGCTTTCTTT